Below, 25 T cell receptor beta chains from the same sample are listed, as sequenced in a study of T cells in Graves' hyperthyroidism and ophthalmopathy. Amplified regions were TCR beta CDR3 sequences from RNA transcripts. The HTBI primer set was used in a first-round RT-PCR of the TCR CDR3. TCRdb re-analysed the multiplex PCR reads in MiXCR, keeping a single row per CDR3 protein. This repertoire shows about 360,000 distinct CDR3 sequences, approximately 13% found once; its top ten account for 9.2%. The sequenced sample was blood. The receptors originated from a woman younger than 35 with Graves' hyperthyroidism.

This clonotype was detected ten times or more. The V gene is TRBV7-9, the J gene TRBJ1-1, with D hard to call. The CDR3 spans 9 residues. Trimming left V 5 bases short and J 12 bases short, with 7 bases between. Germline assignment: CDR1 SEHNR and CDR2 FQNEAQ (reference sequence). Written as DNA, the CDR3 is TGTGCCAGCAGCCCGGATCCTTTCTTT. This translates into CASSPDPFF.

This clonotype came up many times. In nucleotides, the CDR3 is TGCGCCAGCAGCAAGACACCTCAGGATGTGGAGACCCAGTACTTC. Amino acid sequence: CASSKTPQDVETQYF. The chain uses TRBV5-1 and TRBJ2-5; D is ambiguous. Germline V CDR1 and CDR2: SGHRS, YFSETQ. V was clipped by 4 bases and J by 5 bases, with 18 bases between them. The CDR3 has 15 residues.

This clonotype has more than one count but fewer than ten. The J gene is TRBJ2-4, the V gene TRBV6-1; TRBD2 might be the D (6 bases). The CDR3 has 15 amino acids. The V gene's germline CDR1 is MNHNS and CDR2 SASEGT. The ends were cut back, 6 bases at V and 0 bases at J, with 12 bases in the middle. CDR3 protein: CASSRGTGAKNIQYF. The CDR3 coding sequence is TGTGCCAGCAGCCGGGGGACTGGAGCCAAAAACATTCAGTACTTC.

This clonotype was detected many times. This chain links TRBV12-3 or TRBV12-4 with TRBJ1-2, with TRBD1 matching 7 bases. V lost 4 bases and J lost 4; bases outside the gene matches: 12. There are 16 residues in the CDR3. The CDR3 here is CASSSSGGGVIYGYTF. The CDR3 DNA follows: TGTGCCAGCAGTTCGAGTGGAGGGGGCGTTATCTATGGCTACACCTTC.

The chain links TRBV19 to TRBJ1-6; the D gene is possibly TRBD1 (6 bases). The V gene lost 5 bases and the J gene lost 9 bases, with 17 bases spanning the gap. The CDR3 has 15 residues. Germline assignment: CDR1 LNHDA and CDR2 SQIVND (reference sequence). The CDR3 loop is CASSHTPGDSSPLHF. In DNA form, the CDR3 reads TGTGCCAGTAGTCATACACCAGGGGACTCTTCACCCCTCCACTTT.

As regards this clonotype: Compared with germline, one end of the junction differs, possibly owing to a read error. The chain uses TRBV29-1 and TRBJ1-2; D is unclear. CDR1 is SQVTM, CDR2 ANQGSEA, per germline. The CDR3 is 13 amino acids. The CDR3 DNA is TGCAGCGCTGAAGACCCGGCGAACTATGGCTACACCTTC. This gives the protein CSAEDPANYGYTF.

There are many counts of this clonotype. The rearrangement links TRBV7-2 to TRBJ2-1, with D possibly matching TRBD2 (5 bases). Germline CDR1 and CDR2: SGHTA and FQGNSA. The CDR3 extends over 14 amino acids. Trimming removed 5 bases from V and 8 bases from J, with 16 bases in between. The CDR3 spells CASSPSLVSDEQFF. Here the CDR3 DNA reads TGTGCCAGCAGCCCCTCCCTAGTTAGCGATGAGCAGTTCTTC.

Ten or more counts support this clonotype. Here the CDR3 reads CASSLYPPGGGGYQPQHF. CDR3 DNA: TGTGCCAGCAGTTTATACCCCCCGGGGGGCGGAGGGTATCAGCCCCAGCATTTT. The V call is TRBV27, the J call TRBJ1-5, with D tentatively TRBD1 (6 bases). The CDR3 extends over 18 amino acids. With 1 base removed from V and 5 bases from J, the gap between germline ends came to 21 bases. CDR1 and CDR2 (germline): MNHEY, SMNVEV (reference sequence).

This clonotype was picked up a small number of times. The CDR3 here is CASSAGTGSNPGELFF. CDR3 DNA sequence: TGTGCCAGCAGCGCCGGGACAGGGTCCAACCCCGGGGAGCTGTTTTTT. The rearrangement uses TRBV9 and TRBJ2-2; 9 bases map to TRBD1. The CDR3 loop spans 16 amino acids. J was trimmed by 6 bases and V by 3 bases; bases with no gene match: 9. Germline CDR1 is SGDLS and CDR2 is YYNGEE.

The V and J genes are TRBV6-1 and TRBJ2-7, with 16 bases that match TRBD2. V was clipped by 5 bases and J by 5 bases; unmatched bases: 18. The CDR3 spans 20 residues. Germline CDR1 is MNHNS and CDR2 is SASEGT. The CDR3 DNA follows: TGTGCCAGCAGTCCTCGGCCGGGACTAGCGGGAGGGAGGATCTTCCACGAGCAGTACTTC. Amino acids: CASSPRPGLAGGRIFHEQYF.

In DNA form, the CDR3 reads TGCGCCAGCGGACCTGGAGTAGCCCCTAGCACAGATACGCAGTATTTT. Translation gives CASGPGVAPSTDTQYF. The chain carries TRBV10-2 and TRBJ2-3; D not certain. Germline V gene sequence: CDR1 WSHSY, CDR2 SAAADI. CDR3 size: 16 residues. Between the trimmed V and J ends, which lost 8 bases and 0 bases, there was a span of 18 bases.

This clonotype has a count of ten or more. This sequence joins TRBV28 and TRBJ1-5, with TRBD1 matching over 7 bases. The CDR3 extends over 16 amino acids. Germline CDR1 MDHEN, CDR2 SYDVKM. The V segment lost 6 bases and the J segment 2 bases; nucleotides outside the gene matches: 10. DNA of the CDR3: TGTGCCAGCAGCCGACAACAGGGGTACGGCAATCAGCCCCAGCATTTT. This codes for CASSRQQGYGNQPQHF.

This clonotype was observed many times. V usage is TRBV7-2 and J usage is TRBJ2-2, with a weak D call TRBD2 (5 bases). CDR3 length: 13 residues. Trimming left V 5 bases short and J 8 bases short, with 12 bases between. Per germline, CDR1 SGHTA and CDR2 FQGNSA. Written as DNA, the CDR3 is TGTGCCAGCAGCCCGGACTCTTGGGGGGAGCTGTTTTTT. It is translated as CASSPDSWGELFF.

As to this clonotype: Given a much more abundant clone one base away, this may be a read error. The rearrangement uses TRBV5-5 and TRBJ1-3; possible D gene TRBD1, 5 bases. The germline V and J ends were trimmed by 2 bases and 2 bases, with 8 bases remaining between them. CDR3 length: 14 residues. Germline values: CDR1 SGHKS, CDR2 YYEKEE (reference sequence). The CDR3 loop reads CASSFQGTGNTIYF. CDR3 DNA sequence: TGTGCCAGCAGCTTCCAGGGCACTGGAAACACCATATATTTT.

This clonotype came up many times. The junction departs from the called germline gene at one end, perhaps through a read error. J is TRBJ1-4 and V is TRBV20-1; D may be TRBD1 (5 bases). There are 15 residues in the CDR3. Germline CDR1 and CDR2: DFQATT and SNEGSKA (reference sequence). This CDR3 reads CSASEWRTTNEKLFF. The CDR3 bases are TGCAGTGCTAGTGAGTGGAGGACAACGAATGAAAAACTGTTTTTT.

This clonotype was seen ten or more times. CDR3 DNA: TGTGCCAGCAGTTTACAGACAGGGGCCGGCACAGATACGCAGTATTTT. Translation gives CASSLQTGAGTDTQYF. The chain employs TRBV28 and TRBJ2-3; TRBD1 agrees at 8 bases. V shed 2 bases and J 1 base; nucleotides not matched to a gene: 5. From germline, CDR1 is MDHEN and CDR2 SYDVKM. The CDR3 spans 16 residues.

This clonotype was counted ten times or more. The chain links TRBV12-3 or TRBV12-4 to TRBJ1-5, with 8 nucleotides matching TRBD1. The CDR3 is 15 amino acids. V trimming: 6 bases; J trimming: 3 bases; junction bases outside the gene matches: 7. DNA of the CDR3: TGTGCCAGCAGCCCGGGACAGGAAAACAATCAGCCCCAGCATTTT. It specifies CASSPGQENNQPQHF.

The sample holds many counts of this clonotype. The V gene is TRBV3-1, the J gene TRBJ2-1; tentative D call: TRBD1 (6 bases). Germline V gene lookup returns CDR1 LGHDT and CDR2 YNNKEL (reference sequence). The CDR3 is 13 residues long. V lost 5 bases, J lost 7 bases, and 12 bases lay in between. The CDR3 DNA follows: TGTGCCAGCAGCGAGGGGGTCGGGAATGAGCAGTTCTTC. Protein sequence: CASSEGVGNEQFF.

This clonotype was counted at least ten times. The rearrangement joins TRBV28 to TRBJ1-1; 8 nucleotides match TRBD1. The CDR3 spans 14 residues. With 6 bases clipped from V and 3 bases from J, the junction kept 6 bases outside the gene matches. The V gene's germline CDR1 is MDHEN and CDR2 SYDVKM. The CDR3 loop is CASSLTGVDTEAFF. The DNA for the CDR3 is TGTGCCAGCAGCTTGACAGGGGTGGACACTGAAGCTTTCTTT. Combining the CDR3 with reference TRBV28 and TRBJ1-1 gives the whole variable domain DVKVTQSSRYLVKRTGEKVFLECVQDMDHENMFWYRQDPGLGLRLIYFSYDVKMKEKGDIPEGYSVSREKKERFSLILESASTNQTSMYLCASSLTGVDTEAFFGQGTRLTVV.

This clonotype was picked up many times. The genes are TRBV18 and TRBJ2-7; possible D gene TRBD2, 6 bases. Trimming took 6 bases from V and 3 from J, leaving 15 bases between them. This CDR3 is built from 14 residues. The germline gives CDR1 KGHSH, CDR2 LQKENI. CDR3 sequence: CASSRGDSLYEQYF. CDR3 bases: TGTGCCAGCTCTCGCGGGGACTCCCTCTACGAGCAGTACTTC.

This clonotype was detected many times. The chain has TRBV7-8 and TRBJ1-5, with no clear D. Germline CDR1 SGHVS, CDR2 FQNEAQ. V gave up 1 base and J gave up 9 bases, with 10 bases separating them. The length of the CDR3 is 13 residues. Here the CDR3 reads CASSLGNQAPQHF. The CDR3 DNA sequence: TGTGCCAGCAGCTTAGGGAACCAGGCGCCCCAGCATTTT.

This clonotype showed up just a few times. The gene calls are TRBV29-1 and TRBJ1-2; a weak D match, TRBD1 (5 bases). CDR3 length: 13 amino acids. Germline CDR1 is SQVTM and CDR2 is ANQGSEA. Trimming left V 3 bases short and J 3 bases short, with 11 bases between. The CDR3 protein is CSVDEGRDYGYTF. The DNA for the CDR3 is TGCAGCGTTGACGAGGGACGGGACTATGGCTACACCTTC. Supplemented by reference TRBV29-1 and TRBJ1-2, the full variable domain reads SAVISQKPSRDICQRGTSLTIQCQVDSQVTMMFWYRQQPGQSLTLIATANQGSEATYESGFVIDKFPISRPNLTFSTLTVSNMSPEDSSIYLCSVDEGRDYGYTFGSGTRLTVV.

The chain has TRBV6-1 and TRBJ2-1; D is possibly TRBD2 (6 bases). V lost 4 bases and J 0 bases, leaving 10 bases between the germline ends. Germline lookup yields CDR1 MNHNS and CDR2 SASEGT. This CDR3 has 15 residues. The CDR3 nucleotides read TGTGCCAGCAGTGCGGGACTCCACTCCTACAATGAGCAGTTCTTC. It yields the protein CASSAGLHSYNEQFF.

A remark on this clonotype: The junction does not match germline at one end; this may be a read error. In DNA form, the CDR3 reads TGTGCCAGCAGCCAGGAACTAGCGGGGGGTTTCTCCTACAATGAGCAGTCCTTC. This translates into CASSQELAGGFSYNEQSF. The chain carries TRBV3-1 and TRBJ2-1; TRBD2 matches at 12 bases. Germline V gene lookup returns CDR1 LGHDT and CDR2 YNNKEL (reference sequence). This CDR3 spans 18 amino acids.

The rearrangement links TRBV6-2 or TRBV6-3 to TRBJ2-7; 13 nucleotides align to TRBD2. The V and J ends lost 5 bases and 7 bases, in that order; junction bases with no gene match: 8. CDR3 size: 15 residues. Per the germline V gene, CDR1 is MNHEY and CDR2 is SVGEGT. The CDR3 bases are TGTGCCAGCAGTGGGACTAGCGGGGTTATCCGGGAGCAGTACTTC. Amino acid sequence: CASSGTSGVIREQYF.